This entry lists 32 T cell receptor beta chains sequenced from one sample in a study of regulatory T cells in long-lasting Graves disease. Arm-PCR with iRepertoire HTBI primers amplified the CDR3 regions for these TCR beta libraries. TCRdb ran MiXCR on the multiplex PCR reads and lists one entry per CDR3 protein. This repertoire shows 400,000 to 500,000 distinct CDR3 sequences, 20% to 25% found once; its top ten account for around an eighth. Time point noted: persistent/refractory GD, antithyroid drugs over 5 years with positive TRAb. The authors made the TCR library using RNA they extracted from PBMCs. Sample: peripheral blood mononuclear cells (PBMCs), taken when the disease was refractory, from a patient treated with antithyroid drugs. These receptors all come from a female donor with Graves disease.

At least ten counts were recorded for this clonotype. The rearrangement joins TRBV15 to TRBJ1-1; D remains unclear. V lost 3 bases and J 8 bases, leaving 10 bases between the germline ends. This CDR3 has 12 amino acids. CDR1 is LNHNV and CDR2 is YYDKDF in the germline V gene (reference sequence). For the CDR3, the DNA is TGTGCCACCAGCAGTGAGGAATCCGAAGCTTTCTTT. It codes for CATSSEESEAFF.

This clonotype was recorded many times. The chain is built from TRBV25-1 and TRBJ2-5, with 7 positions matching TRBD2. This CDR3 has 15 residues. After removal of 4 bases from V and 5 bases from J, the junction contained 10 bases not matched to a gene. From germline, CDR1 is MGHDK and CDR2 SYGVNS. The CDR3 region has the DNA TGTGCCAGCAGTGTCGGTGGGGGGGTTGTGGAGACCCAGTACTTC. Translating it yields CASSVGGGVVETQYF.

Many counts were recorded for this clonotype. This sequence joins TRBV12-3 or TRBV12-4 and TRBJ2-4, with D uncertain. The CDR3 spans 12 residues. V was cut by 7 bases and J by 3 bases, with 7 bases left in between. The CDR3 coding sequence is TGTGCCAGCACTACTGGCAAAAACATTCAGTACTTC. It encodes CASTTGKNIQYF.

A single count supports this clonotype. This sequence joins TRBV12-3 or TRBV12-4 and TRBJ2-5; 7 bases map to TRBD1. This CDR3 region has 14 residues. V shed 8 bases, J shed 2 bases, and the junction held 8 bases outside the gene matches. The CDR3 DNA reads TGTGCCAGCCTCCCGGGACAGAATCAAGAGACCCAGTACTTC. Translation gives CASLPGQNQETQYF.

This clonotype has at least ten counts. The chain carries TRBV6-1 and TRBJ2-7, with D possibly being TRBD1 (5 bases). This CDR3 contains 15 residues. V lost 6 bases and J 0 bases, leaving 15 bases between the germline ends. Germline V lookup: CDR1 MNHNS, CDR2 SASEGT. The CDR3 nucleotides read TGTGCCAGCAGCGCATACAGGTCTCTCTCCTACGAGCAGTACTTC. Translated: CASSAYRSLSYEQYF.

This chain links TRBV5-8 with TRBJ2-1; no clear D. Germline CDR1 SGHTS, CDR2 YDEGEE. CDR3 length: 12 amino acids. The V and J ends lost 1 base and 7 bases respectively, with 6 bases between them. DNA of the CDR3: TGTGCCAGCAGCTTGACGCTGAATGAGCAGTTCTTC. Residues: CASSLTLNEQFF.

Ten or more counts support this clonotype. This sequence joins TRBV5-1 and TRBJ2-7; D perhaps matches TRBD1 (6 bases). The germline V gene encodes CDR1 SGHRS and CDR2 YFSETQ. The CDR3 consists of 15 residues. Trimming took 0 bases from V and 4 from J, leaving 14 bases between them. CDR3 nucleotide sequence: TGCGCCAGCAGCTTGGTAACAGGGAGCCAATACGAGCAGTACTTC. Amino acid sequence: CASSLVTGSQYEQYF.

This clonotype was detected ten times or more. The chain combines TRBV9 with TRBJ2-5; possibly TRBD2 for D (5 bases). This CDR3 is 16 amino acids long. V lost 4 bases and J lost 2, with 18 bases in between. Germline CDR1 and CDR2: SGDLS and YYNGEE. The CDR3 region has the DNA TGTGCCAGCAGCTCAAGCGGCCGTAGGACTCAAGAGACCCAGTACTTC. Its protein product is CASSSSGRRTQETQYF.

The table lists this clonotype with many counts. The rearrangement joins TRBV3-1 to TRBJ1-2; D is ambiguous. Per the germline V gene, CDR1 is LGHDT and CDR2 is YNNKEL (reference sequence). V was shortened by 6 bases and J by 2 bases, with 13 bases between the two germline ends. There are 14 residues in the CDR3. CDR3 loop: CASSLGWENYGYTF. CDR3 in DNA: TGTGCCAGCAGTCTCGGCTGGGAAAACTATGGCTACACCTTC.

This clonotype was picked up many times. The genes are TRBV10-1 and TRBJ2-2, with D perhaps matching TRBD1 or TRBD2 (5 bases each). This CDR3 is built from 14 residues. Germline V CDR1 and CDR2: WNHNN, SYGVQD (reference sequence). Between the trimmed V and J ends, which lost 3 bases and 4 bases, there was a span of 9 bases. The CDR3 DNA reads TGCGCCAGCAGTGACGGGACCTTCACCGGGGAGCTGTTTTTT. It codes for CASSDGTFTGELFF.

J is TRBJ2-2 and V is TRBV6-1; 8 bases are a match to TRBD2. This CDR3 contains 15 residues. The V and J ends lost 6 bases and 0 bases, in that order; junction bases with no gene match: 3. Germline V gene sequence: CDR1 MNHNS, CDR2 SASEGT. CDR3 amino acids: CASRSGLANTGELFF. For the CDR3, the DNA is TGTGCCAGCAGATCGGGACTAGCGAACACCGGGGAGCTGTTTTTT.

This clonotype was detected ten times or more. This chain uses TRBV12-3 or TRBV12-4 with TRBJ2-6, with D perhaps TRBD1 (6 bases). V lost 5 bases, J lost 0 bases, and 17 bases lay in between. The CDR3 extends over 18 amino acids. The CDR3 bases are TGTGCCAGCAGTAAGAAGACAGGAGGCTCCTCTGGGGCCAACGTCCTGACTTTC. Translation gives CASSKKTGGSSGANVLTF.

The CDR3 region is CASSLVRFQETQYF. The CDR3 DNA follows: TGCGCCAGCAGCTTGGTGAGATTCCAAGAGACCCAGTACTTC. The chain recombines TRBV5-1 with TRBJ2-5, with D hard to call. The ends were cut back, 0 bases at V and 1 base at J, with 7 bases in the middle. Germline CDR1 is SGHRS and CDR2 is YFSETQ. The length of the CDR3 is 14 residues. Filled out from reference TRBV5-1 and TRBJ2-5, the complete variable domain reads KAGVTQTPRYLIKTRGQQVTLSCSPISGHRSVSWYQQTPGQGLQFLFEYFSETQRNKGNFPGRFSGRQFSNSRSEMNVSTLELGDSALYLCASSLVRFQETQYFGPGTRLLVL.

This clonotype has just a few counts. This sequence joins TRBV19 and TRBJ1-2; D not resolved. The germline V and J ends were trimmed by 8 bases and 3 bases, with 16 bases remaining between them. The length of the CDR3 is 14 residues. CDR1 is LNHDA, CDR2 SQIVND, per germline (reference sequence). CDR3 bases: TGTGCCAGTCAAAGTACCCGGGAAGACTATGGCTACACCTTC. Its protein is CASQSTREDYGYTF.

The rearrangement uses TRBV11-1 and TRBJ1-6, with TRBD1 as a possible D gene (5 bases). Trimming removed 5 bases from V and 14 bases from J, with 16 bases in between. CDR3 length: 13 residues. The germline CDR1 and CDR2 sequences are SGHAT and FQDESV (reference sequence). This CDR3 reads CASSAGLRGALHF. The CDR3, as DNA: TGTGCCAGCAGCGCAGGACTCCGGGGGGCCCTCCACTTT.

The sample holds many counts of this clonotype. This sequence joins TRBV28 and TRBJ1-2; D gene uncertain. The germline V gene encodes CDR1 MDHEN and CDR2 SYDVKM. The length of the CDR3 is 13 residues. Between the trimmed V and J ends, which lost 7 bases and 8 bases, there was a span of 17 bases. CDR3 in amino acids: CASTPLGIGGYTF. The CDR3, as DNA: TGTGCCAGCACTCCTCTAGGAATCGGGGGCTACACCTTC.

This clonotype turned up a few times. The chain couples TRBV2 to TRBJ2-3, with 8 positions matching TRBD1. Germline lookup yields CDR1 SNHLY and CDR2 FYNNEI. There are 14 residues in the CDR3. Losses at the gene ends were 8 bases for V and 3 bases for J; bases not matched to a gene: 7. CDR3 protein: CASLGQARTDTQYF. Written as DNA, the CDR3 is TGTGCCAGCCTGGGACAGGCAAGGACAGATACGCAGTATTTT.

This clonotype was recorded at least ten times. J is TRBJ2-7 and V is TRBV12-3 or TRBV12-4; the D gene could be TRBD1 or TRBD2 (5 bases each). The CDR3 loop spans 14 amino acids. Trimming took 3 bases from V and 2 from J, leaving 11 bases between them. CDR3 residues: CASSFWDGPYEQYF. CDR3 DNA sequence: TGTGCCAGCAGTTTCTGGGACGGTCCCTACGAGCAGTACTTC.

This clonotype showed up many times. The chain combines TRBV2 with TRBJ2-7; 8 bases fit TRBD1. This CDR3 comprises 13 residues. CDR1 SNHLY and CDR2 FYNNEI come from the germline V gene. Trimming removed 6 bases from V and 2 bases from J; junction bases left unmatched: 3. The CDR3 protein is CASRTGEAYEQYF. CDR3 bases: TGTGCCAGCAGGACAGGGGAAGCCTACGAGCAGTACTTC.

The CDR3 reads CATSGAGSTDTQYF. CDR3 DNA sequence: TGCGCCACCTCCGGAGCGGGGAGCACAGATACGCAGTATTTT. The chain links TRBV10-1 to TRBJ2-3, with TRBD2 matching over 7 bases. The CDR3 runs to 14 residues. CDR1 WNHNN and CDR2 SYGVQD come from the germline V gene (reference sequence). Trimming cost V 10 bases and J 0 bases; bases outside gene matches: 7.

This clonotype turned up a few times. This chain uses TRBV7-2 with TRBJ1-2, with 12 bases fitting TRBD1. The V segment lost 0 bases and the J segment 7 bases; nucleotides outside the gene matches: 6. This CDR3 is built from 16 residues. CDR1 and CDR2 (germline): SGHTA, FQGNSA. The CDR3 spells CASSLARGQGAFGYTF. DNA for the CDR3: TGTGCCAGCAGCTTAGCAAGGGGACAGGGGGCCTTTGGCTACACCTTC.

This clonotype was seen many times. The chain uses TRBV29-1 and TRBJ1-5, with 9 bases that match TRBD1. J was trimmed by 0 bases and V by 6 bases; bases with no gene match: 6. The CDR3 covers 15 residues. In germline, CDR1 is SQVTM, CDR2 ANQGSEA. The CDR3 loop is CSVRTGADSNQPQHF. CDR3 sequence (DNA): TGCAGCGTACGGACAGGGGCTGATAGCAATCAGCCCCAGCATTTT.

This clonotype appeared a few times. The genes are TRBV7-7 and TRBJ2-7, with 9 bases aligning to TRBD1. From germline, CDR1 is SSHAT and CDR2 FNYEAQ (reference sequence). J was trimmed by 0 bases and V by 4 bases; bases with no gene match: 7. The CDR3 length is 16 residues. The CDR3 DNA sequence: TGTGCCAGCAGCTCCCCTGGGGACAGGGCCTCCTACGAGCAGTACTTC. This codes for CASSSPGDRASYEQYF.

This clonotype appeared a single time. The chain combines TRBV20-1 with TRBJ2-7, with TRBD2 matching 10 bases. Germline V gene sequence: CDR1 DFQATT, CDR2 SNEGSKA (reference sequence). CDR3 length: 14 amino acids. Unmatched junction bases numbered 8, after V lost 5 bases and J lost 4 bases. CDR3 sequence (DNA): TGCAGTGCTCCCCTAGCGGGAGCCGGTTACGAGCAGTACTTC. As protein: CSAPLAGAGYEQYF.

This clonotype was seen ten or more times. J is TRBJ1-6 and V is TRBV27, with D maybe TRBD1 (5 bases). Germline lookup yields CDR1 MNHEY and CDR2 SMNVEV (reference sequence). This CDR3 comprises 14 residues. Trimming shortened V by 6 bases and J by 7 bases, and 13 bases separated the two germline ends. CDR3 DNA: TGTGCCAGCAGAGCCGGGACCATAAATTCACCCCTCCACTTT. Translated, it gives CASRAGTINSPLHF.

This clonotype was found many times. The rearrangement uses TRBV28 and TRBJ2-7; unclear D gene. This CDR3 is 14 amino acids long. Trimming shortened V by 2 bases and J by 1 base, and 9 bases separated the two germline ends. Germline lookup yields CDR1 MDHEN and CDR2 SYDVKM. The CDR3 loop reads CASSLLPSSYEQYF. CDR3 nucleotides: TGTGCCAGCAGTTTACTCCCCAGTTCCTACGAGCAGTACTTC.

The CDR3 here is CAIGGYTDTQYF. CDR3 in DNA: TGTGCCATAGGAGGGTACACAGATACGCAGTATTTT. V gene TRBV6-2 or TRBV6-3 combines with J gene TRBJ2-3; D may be TRBD2 (6 bases). V dropped 10 bases and J dropped 2 bases, with 10 bases sitting between them. This CDR3 has 12 amino acids. Looked up from germline, CDR1 is MNHEY and CDR2 is SVGEGT.

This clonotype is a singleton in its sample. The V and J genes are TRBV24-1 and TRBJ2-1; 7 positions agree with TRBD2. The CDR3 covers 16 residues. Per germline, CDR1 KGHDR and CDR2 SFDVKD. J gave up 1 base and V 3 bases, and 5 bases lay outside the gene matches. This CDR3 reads CATSDHGLGSYNEQFF. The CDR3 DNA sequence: TGTGCCACCAGTGATCACGGACTAGGATCCTACAATGAGCAGTTCTTC.

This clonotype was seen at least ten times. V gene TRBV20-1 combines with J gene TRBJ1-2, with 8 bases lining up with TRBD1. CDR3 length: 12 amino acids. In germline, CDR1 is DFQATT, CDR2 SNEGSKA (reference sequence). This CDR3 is CRGTGSNYGYTF. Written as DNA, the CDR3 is TGCAGGGGGACAGGATCAAACTATGGCTACACCTTC.

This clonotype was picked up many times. The CDR3 DNA sequence: TGTGCCAGCACCCCGAAGGGTCGGGGACAAACGAACACTGAAGCTTTCTTT. Translation: CASTPKGRGQTNTEAFF. The rearrangement uses TRBV12-3 or TRBV12-4 and TRBJ1-1; D is perhaps TRBD1 (6 bases). CDR3 length equals 17 residues. V lost 7 bases and J lost 1, with 22 bases in between.

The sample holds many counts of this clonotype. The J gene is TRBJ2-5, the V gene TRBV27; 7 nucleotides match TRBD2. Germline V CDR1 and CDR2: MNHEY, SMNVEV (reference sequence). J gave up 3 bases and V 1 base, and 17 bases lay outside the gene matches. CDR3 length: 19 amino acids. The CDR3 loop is CASSLYSIPAGRPKETQYF. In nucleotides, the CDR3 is TGTGCCAGCAGTTTATATTCCATTCCAGCGGGAAGACCCAAAGAGACCCAGTACTTC.

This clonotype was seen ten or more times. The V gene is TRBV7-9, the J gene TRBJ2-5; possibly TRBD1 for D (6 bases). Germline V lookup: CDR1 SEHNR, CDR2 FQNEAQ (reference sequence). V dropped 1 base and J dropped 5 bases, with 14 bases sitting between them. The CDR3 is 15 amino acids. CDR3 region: CASSLVETGRETQYF. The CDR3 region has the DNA TGTGCCAGCAGCTTAGTCGAGACAGGACGGGAGACCCAGTACTTC.